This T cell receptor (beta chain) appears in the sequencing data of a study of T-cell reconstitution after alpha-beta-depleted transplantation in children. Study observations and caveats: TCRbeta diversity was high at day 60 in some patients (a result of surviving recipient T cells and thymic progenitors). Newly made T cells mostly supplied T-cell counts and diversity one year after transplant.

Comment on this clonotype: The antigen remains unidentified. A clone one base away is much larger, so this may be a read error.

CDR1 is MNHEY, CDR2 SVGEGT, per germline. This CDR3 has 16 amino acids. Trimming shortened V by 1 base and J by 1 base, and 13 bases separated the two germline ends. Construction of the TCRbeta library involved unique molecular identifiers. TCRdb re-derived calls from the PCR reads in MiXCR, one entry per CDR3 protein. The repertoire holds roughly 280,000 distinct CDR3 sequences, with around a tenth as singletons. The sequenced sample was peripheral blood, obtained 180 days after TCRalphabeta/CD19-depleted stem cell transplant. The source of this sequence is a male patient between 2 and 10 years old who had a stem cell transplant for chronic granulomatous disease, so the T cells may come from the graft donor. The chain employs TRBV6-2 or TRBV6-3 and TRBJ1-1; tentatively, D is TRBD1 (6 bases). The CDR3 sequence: CASSYLPGDANTEAFF. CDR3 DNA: TGTGCCAGCAGTTACTTACCAGGGGATGCGAACACTGAAGCTTTCTTT.